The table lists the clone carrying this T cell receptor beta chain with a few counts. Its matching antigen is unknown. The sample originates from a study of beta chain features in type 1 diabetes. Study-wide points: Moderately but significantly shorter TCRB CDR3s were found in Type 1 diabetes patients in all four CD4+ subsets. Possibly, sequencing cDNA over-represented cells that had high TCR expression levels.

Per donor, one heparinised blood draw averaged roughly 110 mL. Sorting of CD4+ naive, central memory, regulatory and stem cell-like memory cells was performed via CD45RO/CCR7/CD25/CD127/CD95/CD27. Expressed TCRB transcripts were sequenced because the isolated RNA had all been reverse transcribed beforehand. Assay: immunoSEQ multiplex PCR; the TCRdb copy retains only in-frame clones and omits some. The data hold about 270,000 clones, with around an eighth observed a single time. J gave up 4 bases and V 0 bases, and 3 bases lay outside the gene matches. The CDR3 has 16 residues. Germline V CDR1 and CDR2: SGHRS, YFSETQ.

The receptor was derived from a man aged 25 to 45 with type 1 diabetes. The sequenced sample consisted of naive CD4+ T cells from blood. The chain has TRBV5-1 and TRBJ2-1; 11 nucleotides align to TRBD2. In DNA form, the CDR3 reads TGCGCCAGCAGCTTGGCCACTAGCGGGAGTTACAATGAGCAGTTCTTC. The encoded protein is CASSLATSGSYNEQFF. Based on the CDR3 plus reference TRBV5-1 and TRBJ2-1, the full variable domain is KAGVTQTPRYLIKTRGQQVTLSCSPISGHRSVSWYQQTPGQGLQFLFEYFSETQRNKGNFPGRFSGRQFSNSRSEMNVSTLELGDSALYLCASSLATSGSYNEQFFGPGTRLTVL.